These 22 T cell receptor beta chains came from one sample sequenced in a study of sequential checkpoint blockade in melanoma. This sample's treatment: randomized to nivolumab then ipilimumab (arm A) or the reverse (arm B). Sequencing was performed with immunoSEQ multiplex PCR; in TCRdb, only in-frame clones are kept and a portion is missing. Of approximately 21,000 clones in the sample, about four fifths are singletons; the top ten hold about a tenth. The specimen comprised CD8+ T cells sorted from blood (inferred from file names), sampled from a patient given nivolumab and ipilimumab in sequence. These receptors were taken from a human donor with melanoma.

This clone showed up just a few times. This sequence joins TRBV4-1 and TRBJ2-6; TRBD1 might be the D (5 bases). Germline V lookup: CDR1 MGHRA, CDR2 YSYEKL. V lost 1 base to trimming and J lost 0 bases, with 7 bases between them. The length of the CDR3 is 16 residues. CDR3 DNA sequence: TGCGCCAGCAGCCAAGCTACAGGCTCTGGGGCCAACGTCCTGACTTTC. Encoded protein: CASSQATGSGANVLTF.

This chain uses TRBV27 with TRBJ2-7; D is unresolved. Germline CDR1 is MNHEY and CDR2 is SMNVEV (reference sequence). V dropped 4 bases and J dropped 1 base, with 11 bases sitting between them. The CDR3 extends over 14 amino acids. CDR3 in DNA: TGTGCCAGCAGTTATCTCTACAGTTCCTACGAGCAGTACTTC. Encoded protein: CASSYLYSSYEQYF.

The chain links TRBV28 to TRBJ2-5; TRBD2 matches 10 bases. After removal of 4 bases from V and 5 bases from J, the junction contained 10 bases not matched to a gene. The CDR3 contains 16 residues. Germline V gives CDR1 MDHEN, CDR2 SYDVKM. The CDR3 region has the DNA TGTGCCAGCAGTTCCACCTCTAGCGGGAGATGGGAGACCCAGTACTTC. It encodes CASSSTSSGRWETQYF.

This CDR3 is CASSHTANYGYTF. The CDR3 nucleotides are TGTGCCAGCAGTCACACAGCTAACTATGGCTACACCTTC. The chain joins TRBV27 to TRBJ1-2; D is unresolved. CDR1 is MNHEY, CDR2 SMNVEV, per germline (reference sequence). The CDR3 contains 13 residues. The germline V and J ends were trimmed by 5 bases and 0 bases, with 7 bases remaining between them.

This sequence joins TRBV2 and TRBJ1-1, with 8 bases lining up with TRBD1. Germline V CDR1 and CDR2: SNHLY, FYNNEI. The CDR3 is 16 residues long. The J segment lost 4 bases and the V segment lost 7 bases, leaving 14 bases of the junction unmatched. This chain's CDR3 is CASTVSRTGTGTEAFF. The CDR3 region has the DNA TGTGCCAGCACCGTATCTCGGACAGGGACGGGCACTGAAGCTTTCTTT.

This clone was detected only once. The chain carries TRBV4-1 and TRBJ2-3; 12 bases align to TRBD2. This CDR3 region has 18 residues. CDR1 is MGHRA and CDR2 is YSYEKL in the germline V gene. Trimming cost V 3 bases and J 2 bases; bases outside gene matches: 9. CDR3 DNA: TGCGCCAGCAGCCAGGCCCCGGGACTAGCGGGCCCCACAGATACGCAGTATTTT. Translation: CASSQAPGLAGPTDTQYF.

The chain couples TRBV9 to TRBJ1-1, with D possibly matching TRBD1 (5 bases). The germline V gene has CDR1 SGDLS and CDR2 YYNGEE. The V end lost 4 bases, the J end lost 3 bases, and 10 bases lay between the germline ends. The CDR3 runs to 13 residues. CDR3 nucleotide sequence: TGTGCCAGCAGCCATTGGGGCGACACTGAAGCTTTCTTT. It is translated as CASSHWGDTEAFF.

V and J are TRBV9 and TRBJ2-7; possibly TRBD2 for D (6 bases). Germline CDR1 reads SGDLS; CDR2 reads YYNGEE. This CDR3 region has 13 residues. Between the trimmed V and J ends, which lost 1 base and 3 bases, there was a span of 8 bases. In nucleotides, the CDR3 is TGTGCCAGCAGCGTAACGGGGGACTACGAGCAGTACTTC. This translates into CASSVTGDYEQYF.

J is TRBJ2-1 and V is TRBV6-6; tentative D call: TRBD1 (5 bases). The CDR3 contains 16 residues. Germline CDR1 is MNHNY and CDR2 is SVGAGI (reference sequence). The germline V and J ends were trimmed by 0 bases and 9 bases, with 18 bases remaining between them. The CDR3 loop reads CASSYSRYLTQGEQFF. Here the CDR3 DNA reads TGTGCCAGCAGTTACTCGAGGTACCTGACCCAGGGTGAGCAGTTCTTC.

The chain couples TRBV5-4 to TRBJ2-3, with a tentative D call TRBD2 (5 bases). Trimming left V 5 bases short and J 4 bases short, with 20 bases between. From germline, CDR1 is SGHNT and CDR2 YYREEE (reference sequence). This CDR3 contains 16 residues. The CDR3 nucleotides are TGTGCCAGCAGACTCCACCAGGACTTGAGGGCAGATACGCAGTATTTT. This encodes CASRLHQDLRADTQYF.

The chain couples TRBV11-2 to TRBJ1-3; D is undetermined. CDR3 length: 13 residues. Germline CDR1 reads SGHAT; CDR2 reads FQNNGV. Trimming removed 1 base from V and 6 bases from J, with 7 bases in between. In DNA, the CDR3 is TGTGCCAGCAGCTTAGTACGGGAAAACACCATATATTTT. This encodes CASSLVRENTIYF.

This chain joins TRBV11-2 and TRBJ2-3, with 7 bases lining up with TRBD2. Germline CDR1 reads SGHAT; CDR2 reads FQNNGV. J was trimmed by 4 bases and V by 1 base; bases with no gene match: 11. The CDR3 spans 17 residues. CDR3: CASSLGPSGYQADTQYF. The CDR3 coding sequence is TGTGCCAGCAGCTTAGGCCCTAGCGGTTACCAGGCAGATACGCAGTATTTT.

This rearrangement joins TRBV6-1 to TRBJ1-2, with D possibly being TRBD1 (5 bases). The CDR3 runs 14 residues. Germline CDR1 reads MNHNS; CDR2 reads SASEGT. Trimming removed 4 bases from V and 8 bases from J, with 17 bases in between. DNA of the CDR3: TGTGCCAGCAGTGGGTGGGGGGAGGGCCTGGGCTACACCTTC. Translating it yields CASSGWGEGLGYTF.

This chain joins TRBV27 and TRBJ2-7; a possible D gene is TRBD1 (8 bases). CDR3 length: 14 residues. CDR1 is MNHEY and CDR2 is SMNVEV in the germline V gene (reference sequence). V was clipped by 5 bases and J by 4 bases, with 15 bases between them. CDR3 DNA sequence: TGTGCCAGCAGTATAAACAGGGGGGGTTACGAGCAGTACTTC. As protein: CASSINRGGYEQYF.

The genes are TRBV5-6 and TRBJ2-5; 7 nucleotides agree with TRBD1. Germline CDR1 is SGHDT and CDR2 is YYEEEE. This CDR3 is built from 15 residues. The V segment lost 2 bases and the J segment 5 bases; nucleotides outside the gene matches: 9. In nucleotides, the CDR3 is TGTGCCAGCAGCTTTATCCAGGGGGTGTCGGAGACCCAGTACTTC. Translated: CASSFIQGVSETQYF.

By sample fraction, this clone is medium-sized. The chain joins TRBV19 to TRBJ1-1, with 8 bases lining up with TRBD1. Germline values: CDR1 LNHDA, CDR2 SQIVND (reference sequence). This CDR3 region has 14 residues. V trimming: 6 bases; J trimming: 1 base; junction bases outside the gene matches: 4. CDR3 amino acids: CASSQGAWNTEAFF. DNA of the CDR3: TGTGCCAGTAGCCAGGGGGCATGGAACACTGAAGCTTTCTTT. The whole variable domain, remainder taken from reference TRBV19 and TRBJ1-1, is DGGITQSPKYLFRKEGQNVTLSCEQNLNHDAMYWYRQDPGQGLRLIYYSQIVNDFQKGDIAEGYSVSREKKESFPLTVTSAQKNPTAFYLCASSQGAWNTEAFFGQGTRLTVV.

This chain joins TRBV6-1 and TRBJ1-5, with 7 nucleotides matching TRBD1. The CDR3 is 14 amino acids. Trimming cost V 6 bases and J 4 bases; bases outside gene matches: 6. Per the germline V gene, CDR1 is MNHNS and CDR2 is SASEGT. CDR3 amino acids: CASRRTGRNQPQHF. CDR3 coding DNA: TGTGCCAGCAGGAGGACAGGTCGAAATCAGCCCCAGCATTTT.

The V call is TRBV2, the J call TRBJ1-2; 12 bases line up with TRBD1. CDR1 and CDR2 from the germline V gene are SNHLY and FYNNEI. The CDR3 runs to 16 residues. V trimming: 3 bases; J trimming: 3 bases; junction bases outside the gene matches: 5. Here the CDR3 DNA reads TGTGCCAGCAGTGATGGGACAGGGGGCGCGGACTATGGCTACACCTTC. Translating gives CASSDGTGGADYGYTF.

V usage is TRBV11-2 and J usage is TRBJ2-7, with D possibly matching TRBD2 (6 bases). Germline assignment: CDR1 SGHAT and CDR2 FQNNGV. This CDR3 has 13 residues. Trimming removed 5 bases at V and 0 bases at J, with 8 bases between. CDR3 amino acids: CASSLGGSYEQYF. The CDR3 DNA reads as TGTGCCAGCAGCCTGGGGGGCTCCTACGAGCAGTACTTC.

The chain combines TRBV10-3 with TRBJ2-1; 10 bases fit TRBD2. V trimming: 11 bases; J trimming: 8 bases; junction bases outside the gene matches: 9. From germline, CDR1 is ENHRY and CDR2 SYGVKD. This CDR3 has 13 amino acids. The CDR3 DNA follows: TGTGCCGTAGGATCCGGGACTAGCGATGAGCAGTTCTTC. Translated, it gives CAVGSGTSDEQFF.

V gene TRBV10-1 combines with J gene TRBJ1-6; maybe TRBD1 (6 bases). The V end was cut by 10 bases, the J end by 7 bases, with 20 bases between. Per the germline V gene, CDR1 is WNHNN and CDR2 is SYGVQD (reference sequence). The CDR3 is made up of 15 amino acids. CDR3 DNA: TGCGCCAAGACACCCCCGGGACACCGGAATTCACCCCTCCACTTT. This encodes CAKTPPGHRNSPLHF.

The chain has TRBV6-6 and TRBJ2-7; possible D gene TRBD1, 6 bases. V lost 0 bases, J lost 0 bases, and 9 bases lay in between. The germline gives CDR1 MNHNY, CDR2 SVGAGI (reference sequence). The CDR3 spans 15 residues. This CDR3 reads CASSYSLDSSYEQYF. The CDR3 region has the DNA TGTGCCAGCAGTTACTCTCTGGACAGCTCCTACGAGCAGTACTTC.